This is a list of T cell receptor beta chains from one sample in a study of Graves' ophthalmopathy and Graves' hyperthyroidism. TCRdb reanalysed the multiplex PCR reads using MiXCR and keeps one entry per CDR3 protein. The table has hundreds of thousands of distinct CDR3 sequences, about 24% seen once; the top ten hold approximately 7.7%. Sequenced material: peripheral blood. These receptors were taken from a woman under 30 with stable Graves' hyperthyroidism. Some clones in this sample may be carry-over from other donors' samples. CDR3s include the opening cysteine and the closing phenylalanine or tryptophan. Fields, in order: CDR3 protein, CDR3 DNA, CDR3 length, D gene, V gene, J gene, clone size. The D gene is left open where the match is weak. Where a row states a size, it is once, few, many or the class of an expanded clone; other rows omit it.

CASSSADRVHEQYF	TGTGCCAGCAGCTCGGCGGACAGGGTACACGAGCAGTACTTC	14	TRBD1	TRBV7-8	TRBJ2-7	many
CASSDSPDAYEQYF	TGTGCCAGTTCGGACAGCCCTGACGCCTACGAGCAGTACTTC	14	-	TRBV19	TRBJ2-7	-
CASSQAAAPGAFF	TGTGCCAGCAGCCAAGCGGCAGCTCCCGGGGCTTTCTTT	13	-	TRBV3-1	TRBJ1-1	few
CASSLTGGQHFNNSPLHF	TGTGCCAGCAGCTTGACAGGGGGTCAGCACTTCAATAATTCACCCCTCCACTTT	18	TRBD1	TRBV7-2	TRBJ1-6	many
CASSLVWETQYF	TGTGCCAGCAGCTTAGTATGGGAGACCCAGTACTTC	12	-	TRBV7-2	TRBJ2-5	many
CASSLHRESYEQYF	TGTGCCAGCAGCCTACACAGGGAGTCCTACGAGCAGTACTTC	14	-	TRBV11-2	TRBJ2-7	many
CSASLAGGLENIQYF	TGCAGTGCTTCTCTAGCGGGGGGGCTGGAGAACATTCAGTACTTC	15	TRBD2	TRBV20-1	TRBJ2-4	-
CASSLAASGTYEQYF	TGTGCCAGCAGTTTAGCGGCTAGCGGGACCTACGAGCAGTACTTC	15	TRBD2	TRBV12-3/TRBV12-4	TRBJ2-7	few
CASSVVGGMNTEAFF	TGTGCCAGCAGCGTAGTTGGGGGCATGAACACTGAAGCTTTCTTT	15	-	TRBV9	TRBJ1-1	many
CSARDPAGSNTEAFF	TGCAGTGCTAGAGATCCTGCAGGGTCCAACACTGAAGCTTTCTTT	15	-	TRBV20-1	TRBJ1-1	many
CASSLCIPFPEQYF	TGTGCCAGCAGTTTATGCATCCCCTTCCCCGAGCAGTACTTC	14	-	TRBV28	TRBJ2-7	few
CSATGPQRGYEQYF	TGCAGTGCCACCGGGCCACAGAGAGGATACGAGCAGTACTTC	14	-	TRBV20-1	TRBJ2-7	-
CASLYKATSGSRWETQYF	TGTGCCAGCCTCTACAAGGCTACTAGCGGGAGTCGTTGGGAGACCCAGTACTTC	18	TRBD2	TRBV2	TRBJ2-5	-
CSARDRKTSPITSYEQYF	TGCAGTGCTAGAGATCGGAAGACATCCCCGATAACATCCTACGAGCAGTACTTC	18	-	TRBV20-1	TRBJ2-7	many
CASSSPGSDRPQYF	TGTGCCAGCAGTTCCCCAGGGTCGGATAGGCCCCAGTACTTC	14	-	TRBV27	TRBJ2-5	many
CASSPLLAGSFSTDTQYF	TGTGCCAGCAGCCCTCTTCTAGCGGGGTCCTTTAGCACAGATACGCAGTATTTT	18	TRBD2	TRBV6-2/TRBV6-3	TRBJ2-3	-
CASSWDSNSPLHF	TGTGCCAGCAGCTGGGACAGCAATTCACCCCTCCACTTT	13	TRBD1	TRBV19	TRBJ1-6	many
CASSPLDRGLYEQYF	TGTGCCAGCAGTCCTTTGGACAGGGGACTCTACGAGCAGTACTTC	15	TRBD1	TRBV12-3/TRBV12-4	TRBJ2-7	-
CASRDRDRYGYTF	TGTGCCAGCAGGGACAGGGATCGGTATGGCTACACCTTC	13	TRBD1	TRBV6-1	TRBJ1-2	few
CASSTTGEDEQYF	TGTGCCAGCAGTACAACAGGTGAGGACGAGCAGTACTTC	13	-	TRBV6-1	TRBJ2-7	-
CAYSTEYNSPLHF	TGTGCCTACTCGACAGAGTATAATTCACCCCTCCACTTT	13	-	TRBV30	TRBJ1-6	-
CASSLMGTGQETQYF	TGCGCCAGCAGCTTGATGGGGACAGGGCAAGAGACCCAGTACTTC	15	TRBD1	TRBV5-1	TRBJ2-5	many
CASSPGRTNTEAFF	TGTGCCAGCAGCCCAGGGCGGACGAACACTGAAGCTTTCTTT	14	-	TRBV7-3	TRBJ1-1	many
CASSPVQGWGANVLTF	TGTGCCAGCAGTCCAGTACAGGGCTGGGGGGCCAACGTCCTGACTTTC	16	-	TRBV28	TRBJ2-6	many
CASSPRVRKPSYEQYF	TGTGCCAGCAGTCCCAGGGTTCGTAAACCCTCCTACGAGCAGTACTTC	16	-	TRBV6-2/TRBV6-3	TRBJ2-7	many
CASTRDRSNSPLHF	TGTGCCAGCACCCGGGACCGGAGTAATTCACCCCTCCACTTT	14	-	TRBV12-3/TRBV12-4	TRBJ1-6	many